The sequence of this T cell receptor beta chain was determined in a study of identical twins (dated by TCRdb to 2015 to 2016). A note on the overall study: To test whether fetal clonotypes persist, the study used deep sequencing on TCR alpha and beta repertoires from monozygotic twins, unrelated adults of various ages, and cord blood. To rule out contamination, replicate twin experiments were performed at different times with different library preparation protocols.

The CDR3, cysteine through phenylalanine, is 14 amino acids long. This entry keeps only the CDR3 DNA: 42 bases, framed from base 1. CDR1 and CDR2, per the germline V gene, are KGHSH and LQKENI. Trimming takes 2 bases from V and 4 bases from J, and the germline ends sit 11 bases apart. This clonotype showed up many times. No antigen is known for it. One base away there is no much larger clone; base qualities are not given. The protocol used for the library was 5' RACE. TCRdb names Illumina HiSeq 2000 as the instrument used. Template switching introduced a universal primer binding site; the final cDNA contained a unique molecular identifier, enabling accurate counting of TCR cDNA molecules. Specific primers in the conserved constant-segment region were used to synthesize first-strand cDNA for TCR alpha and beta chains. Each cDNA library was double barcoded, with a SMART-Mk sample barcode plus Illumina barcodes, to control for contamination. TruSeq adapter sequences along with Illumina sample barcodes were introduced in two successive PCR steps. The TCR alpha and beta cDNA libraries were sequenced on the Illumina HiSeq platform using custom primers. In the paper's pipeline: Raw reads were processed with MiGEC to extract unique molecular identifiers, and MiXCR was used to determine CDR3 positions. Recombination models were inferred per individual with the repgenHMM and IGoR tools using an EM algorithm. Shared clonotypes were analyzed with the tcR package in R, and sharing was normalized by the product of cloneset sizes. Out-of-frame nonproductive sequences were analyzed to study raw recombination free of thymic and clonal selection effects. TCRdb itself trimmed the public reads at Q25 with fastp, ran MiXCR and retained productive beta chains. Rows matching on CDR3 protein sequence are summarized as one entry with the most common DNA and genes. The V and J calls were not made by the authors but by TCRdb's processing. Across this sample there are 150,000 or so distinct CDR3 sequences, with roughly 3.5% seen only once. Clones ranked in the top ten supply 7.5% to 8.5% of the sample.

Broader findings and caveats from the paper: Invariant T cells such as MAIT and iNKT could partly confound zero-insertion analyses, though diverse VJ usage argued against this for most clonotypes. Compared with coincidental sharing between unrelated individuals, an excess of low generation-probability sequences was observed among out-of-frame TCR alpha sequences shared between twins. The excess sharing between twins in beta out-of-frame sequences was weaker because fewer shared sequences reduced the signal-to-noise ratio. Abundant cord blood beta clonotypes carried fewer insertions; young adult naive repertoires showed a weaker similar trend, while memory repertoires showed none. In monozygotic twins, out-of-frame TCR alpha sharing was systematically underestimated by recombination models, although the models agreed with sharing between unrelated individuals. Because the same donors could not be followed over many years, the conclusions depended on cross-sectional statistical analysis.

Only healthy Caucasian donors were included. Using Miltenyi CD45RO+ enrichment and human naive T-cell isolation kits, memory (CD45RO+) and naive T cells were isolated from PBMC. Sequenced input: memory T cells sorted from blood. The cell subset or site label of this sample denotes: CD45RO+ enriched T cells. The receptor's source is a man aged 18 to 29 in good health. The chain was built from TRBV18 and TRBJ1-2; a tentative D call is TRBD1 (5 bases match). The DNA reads TGTGCCAGCTCACCAGCGGACATCAGCTATGGCTACACCTTC. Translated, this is CASSPADISYGYTF.